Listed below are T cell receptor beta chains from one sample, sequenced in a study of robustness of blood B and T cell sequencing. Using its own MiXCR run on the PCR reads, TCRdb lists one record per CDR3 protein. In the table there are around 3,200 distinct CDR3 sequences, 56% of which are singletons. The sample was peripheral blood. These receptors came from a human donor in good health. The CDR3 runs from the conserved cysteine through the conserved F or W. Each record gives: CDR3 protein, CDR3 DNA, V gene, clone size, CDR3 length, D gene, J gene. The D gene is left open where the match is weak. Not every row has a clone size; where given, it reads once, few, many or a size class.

CASSSRTGIPEAFF,TGCGCCAGCAGCTCCCGGACAGGGATCCCTGAGGCTTTCTTT,TRBV5-1,.,14,TRBD1,TRBJ1-1
CASSYPREIISYEQYF,TGTGCCAGCAGTTACCCGAGGGAAATCATCTCCTACGAGCAGTACTTC,TRBV6-2/TRBV6-3,few,16,.,TRBJ2-7
CAISDILAGDTDKQYF,TGTGCCATCAGTGATATTCTAGCGGGGGACACAGATAAGCAGTATTTT,TRBV10-3,once,16,TRBD2,TRBJ2-3
CASSLQGGTTYEQYF,TGCGCCAGCAGCTTACAGGGTGGGACGACCTACGAGCAGTACTTC,TRBV5-1,few,15,.,TRBJ2-7
CAWLDRGGTEAFF,TGTGCCTGGCTGGACAGGGGTGGCACTGAAGCTTTCTTT,TRBV30,.,13,TRBD1,TRBJ1-1
CASSEIPRRTLTYNEQFF,TGTGCCAGCAGTGAAATCCCGCGGCGGACCCTCACATACAATGAGCAGTTCTTC,TRBV2,.,18,.,TRBJ2-1
CASSLGGRPGQGEQYF,TGTGCCAGCAGCTTAGGAGGGCGGCCGGGACAGGGCGAGCAGTACTTC,TRBV7-2,once,16,TRBD1,TRBJ2-7
CSARDQGAGGYTF,TGCAGTGCTAGGGACCAGGGGGCGGGAGGCTACACCTTC,TRBV20-1,.,13,TRBD1,TRBJ1-2
CASSGEGFGNSPLHF,TGTGCCAGCAGTGGGGAAGGGTTCGGGAATTCACCCCTCCACTTT,TRBV2,few,15,.,TRBJ1-6
CASSTGRLNTEAFF,TGTGCCAGTAGCACGGGACGGTTGAACACTGAAGCTTTCTTT,TRBV19,.,14,.,TRBJ1-1
CASSLDSYTGELFF,TGTGCCAGCAGCTTAGACAGCTACACCGGGGAGCTGTTTTTT,TRBV7-3,large,14,.,TRBJ2-2
CASSLRTGEGGYTF,TGTGCCAGCAGCTTGAGAACAGGGGAGGGTGGCTACACCTTC,TRBV5-4,.,14,TRBD1,TRBJ1-2
CSAGGIQGQPQHF,TGCAGTGCGGGGGGGATCCAGGGTCAGCCCCAGCATTTT,TRBV20-1,.,13,.,TRBJ1-5
CASSLLPRGDNSPLHF,TGTGCCAGCAGTCTTCTGCCCAGGGGTGATAATTCACCCCTCCACTTT,TRBV12-3/TRBV12-4,few,16,.,TRBJ1-6
CASSLSLFYEQYF,TGCGCCAGCAGCTTGAGTCTGTTCTACGAGCAGTACTTC,TRBV5-1,.,13,.,TRBJ2-7
CAWSPSGRGAAMNTQYF,TGTGCCTGGAGTCCCTCTGGGCGGGGGGCTGCTATGAATACGCAGTATTTT,TRBV30,few,17,TRBD2,TRBJ2-3
CASSLEGTGERNTEAFF,TGTGCCAGCAGCTTAGAGGGGACAGGGGAGAGGAACACTGAAGCTTTCTTT,TRBV7-6,.,17,TRBD1,TRBJ1-1
CASSSRPGTGSIAKNIQYF,TGTGCCAGCAGCTCACGTCCCGGGACAGGCTCGATAGCCAAAAACATTCAGTACTTC,TRBV5-6,.,19,TRBD1,TRBJ2-4
CASSLFTPQDRGTEKLFF,TGCGCCAGCAGCTTGTTCACCCCCCAGGACAGGGGCACTGAAAAACTGTTTTTT,TRBV5-1,few,18,TRBD1,TRBJ1-4
CASSLDRGSEQYF,TGTGCCAGCAGCTTGGACCGGGGAAGCGAGCAGTACTTC,TRBV5-6,.,13,.,TRBJ2-7
CASSSEAGTGYTF,TGTGCCAGCAGCTCCGAAGCGGGGACTGGCTACACCTTC,TRBV7-1,few,13,.,TRBJ1-2
CAWSVRDANKAFF,TGTGCCTGGAGTGTACGGGACGCAAATAAAGCTTTCTTT,TRBV30,once,13,.,TRBJ1-1
CASSRVGTGGDTQYF,TGTGCCAGCAGCCGTGTAGGGACAGGGGGAGATACGCAGTATTTT,TRBV5-5,.,15,TRBD1,TRBJ2-3
CASSLGGFEQYF,TGTGCCAGCAGCTTGGGCGGGTTCGAGCAGTACTTC,TRBV5-6,.,12,.,TRBJ2-7
CASSSLVGTDTQYF,TGTGCCAGCAGCTCACTCGTCGGCACAGATACGCAGTATTTT,TRBV9,.,14,.,TRBJ2-3
CSARDLAGGNIQYF,TGCAGTGCTAGAGACCTAGCGGGGGGAAACATTCAGTACTTC,TRBV20-1,.,14,TRBD2,TRBJ2-4
CASSFDGNTEAFF,TGCGCCAGCAGCTTCGACGGAAACACTGAAGCTTTCTTT,TRBV5-1,few,13,.,TRBJ1-1
CASSIARNTGELFF,TGTGCCAGTAGTATAGCGAGGAACACCGGGGAGCTGTTTTTT,TRBV19,.,14,.,TRBJ2-2
CASSRGATYEQYF,TGTGCCAGCAGCCGGGGGGCCACCTACGAGCAGTACTTC,TRBV6-6,few,13,.,TRBJ2-7
CASSLDGSNEQFF,TGTGCCAGCAGCTTAGATGGCTCGAATGAGCAGTTCTTC,TRBV11-3,few,13,.,TRBJ2-1
CASSYTSTPWGSGANVLTF,TGTGCCAGCAGTTACACCTCGACACCCTGGGGCTCTGGGGCCAACGTCCTGACTTTC,TRBV6-5,few,19,.,TRBJ2-6
CASGASSYEQYF,TGTGCCAGCGGGGCCAGCTCCTACGAGCAGTACTTC,TRBV11-2,.,12,.,TRBJ2-7
CASSARGFAGDTQYF,TGCGCCAGCAGCGCGCGCGGATTTGCAGGGGATACGCAGTATTTT,TRBV10-2,few,15,.,TRBJ2-3
CASSADRGVNEQFF,TGTGCCAGCAGCGCGGACAGGGGGGTCAATGAGCAGTTCTTC,TRBV7-1,.,14,TRBD1,TRBJ2-1